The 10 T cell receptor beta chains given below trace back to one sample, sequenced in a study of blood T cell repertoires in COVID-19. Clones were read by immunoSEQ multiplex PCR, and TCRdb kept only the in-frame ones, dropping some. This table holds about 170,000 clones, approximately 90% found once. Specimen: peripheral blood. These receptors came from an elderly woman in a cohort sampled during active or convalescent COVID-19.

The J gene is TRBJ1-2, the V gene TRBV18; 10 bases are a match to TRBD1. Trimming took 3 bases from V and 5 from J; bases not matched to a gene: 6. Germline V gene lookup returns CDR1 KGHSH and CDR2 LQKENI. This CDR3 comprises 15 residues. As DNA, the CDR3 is TGTGCCAGCTCACCGGAGTGGGACAGGGGATATGGCTACACCTTC. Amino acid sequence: CASSPEWDRGYGYTF.

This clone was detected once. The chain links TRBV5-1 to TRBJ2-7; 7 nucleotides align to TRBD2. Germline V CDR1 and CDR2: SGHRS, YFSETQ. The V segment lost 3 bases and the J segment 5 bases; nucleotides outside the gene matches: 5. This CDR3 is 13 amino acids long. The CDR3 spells CASSWEGRNEQYV. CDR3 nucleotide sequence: TGCGCCAGCAGCTGGGAGGGAAGGAACGAGCAGTACGTC.

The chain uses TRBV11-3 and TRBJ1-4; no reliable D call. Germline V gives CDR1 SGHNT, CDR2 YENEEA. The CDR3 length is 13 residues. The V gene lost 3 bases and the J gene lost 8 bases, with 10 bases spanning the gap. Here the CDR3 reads CASSFREREKLFF. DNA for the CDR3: TGTGCCAGCAGCTTTCGGGAGAGGGAAAAACTGTTTTTT.

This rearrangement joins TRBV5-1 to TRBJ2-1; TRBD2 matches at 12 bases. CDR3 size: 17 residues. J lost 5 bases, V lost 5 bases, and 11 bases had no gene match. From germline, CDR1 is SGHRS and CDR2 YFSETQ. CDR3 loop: CASSPTPGLAGNNEQFF. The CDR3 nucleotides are TGCGCCAGCAGTCCAACACCGGGACTAGCGGGCAACAATGAGCAGTTCTTC. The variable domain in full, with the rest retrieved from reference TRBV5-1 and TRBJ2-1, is KAGVTQTPRYLIKTRGQQVTLSCSPISGHRSVSWYQQTPGQGLQFLFEYFSETQRNKGNFPGRFSGRQFSNSRSEMNVSTLELGDSALYLCASSPTPGLAGNNEQFFGPGTRLTVL.

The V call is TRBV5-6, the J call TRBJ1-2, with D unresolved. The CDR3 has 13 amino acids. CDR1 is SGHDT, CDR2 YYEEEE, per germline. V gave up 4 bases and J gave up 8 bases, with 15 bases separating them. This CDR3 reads CASSLRLWSGYTF. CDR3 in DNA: TGTGCCAGCAGCCTAAGACTGTGGTCGGGCTACACCTTC.

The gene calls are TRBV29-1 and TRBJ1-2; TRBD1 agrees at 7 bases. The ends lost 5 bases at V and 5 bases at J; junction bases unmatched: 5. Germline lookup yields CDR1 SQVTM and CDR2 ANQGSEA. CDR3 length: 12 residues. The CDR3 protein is CSVLGTVYGYTF. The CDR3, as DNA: TGCAGCGTTTTGGGGACAGTTTATGGCTACACCTTC.

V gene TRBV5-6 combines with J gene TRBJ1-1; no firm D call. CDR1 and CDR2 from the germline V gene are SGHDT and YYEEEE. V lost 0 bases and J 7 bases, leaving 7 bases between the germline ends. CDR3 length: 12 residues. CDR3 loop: CASSLARGEAFF. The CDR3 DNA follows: TGTGCCAGCAGCTTGGCCCGGGGTGAAGCTTTCTTT.

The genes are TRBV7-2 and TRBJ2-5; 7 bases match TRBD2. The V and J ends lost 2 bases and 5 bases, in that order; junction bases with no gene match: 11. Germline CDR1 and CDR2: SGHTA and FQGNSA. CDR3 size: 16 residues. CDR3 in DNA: TGTGCCAGCAGCTTAACGCGGGCTAGCGGCACTGAGACCCAGTACTTC. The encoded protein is CASSLTRASGTETQYF. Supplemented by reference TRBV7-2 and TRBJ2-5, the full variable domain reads GAGVSQSPSNKVTEKGKDVELRCDPISGHTALYWYRQSLGQGLEFLIYFQGNSAPDKSGLPSDRFSAERTGGSVSTLTIQRTQQEDSAVYLCASSLTRASGTETQYFGPGTRLLVL.

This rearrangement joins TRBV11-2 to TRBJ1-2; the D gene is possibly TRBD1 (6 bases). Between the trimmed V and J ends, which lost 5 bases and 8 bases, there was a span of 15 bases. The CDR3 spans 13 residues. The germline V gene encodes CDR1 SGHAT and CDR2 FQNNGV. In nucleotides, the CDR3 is TGTGCCAGCAGCCCCTTGGGACAACTGGGCTACACCTTC. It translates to CASSPLGQLGYTF.

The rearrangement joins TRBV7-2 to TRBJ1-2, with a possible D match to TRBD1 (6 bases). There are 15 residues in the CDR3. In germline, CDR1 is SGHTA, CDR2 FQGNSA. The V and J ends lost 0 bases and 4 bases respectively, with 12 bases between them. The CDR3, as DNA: TGTGCCAGCAGCTTAGCGAGGTCAGGGGCCTATGGCTACACCTTC. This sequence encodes CASSLARSGAYGYTF.